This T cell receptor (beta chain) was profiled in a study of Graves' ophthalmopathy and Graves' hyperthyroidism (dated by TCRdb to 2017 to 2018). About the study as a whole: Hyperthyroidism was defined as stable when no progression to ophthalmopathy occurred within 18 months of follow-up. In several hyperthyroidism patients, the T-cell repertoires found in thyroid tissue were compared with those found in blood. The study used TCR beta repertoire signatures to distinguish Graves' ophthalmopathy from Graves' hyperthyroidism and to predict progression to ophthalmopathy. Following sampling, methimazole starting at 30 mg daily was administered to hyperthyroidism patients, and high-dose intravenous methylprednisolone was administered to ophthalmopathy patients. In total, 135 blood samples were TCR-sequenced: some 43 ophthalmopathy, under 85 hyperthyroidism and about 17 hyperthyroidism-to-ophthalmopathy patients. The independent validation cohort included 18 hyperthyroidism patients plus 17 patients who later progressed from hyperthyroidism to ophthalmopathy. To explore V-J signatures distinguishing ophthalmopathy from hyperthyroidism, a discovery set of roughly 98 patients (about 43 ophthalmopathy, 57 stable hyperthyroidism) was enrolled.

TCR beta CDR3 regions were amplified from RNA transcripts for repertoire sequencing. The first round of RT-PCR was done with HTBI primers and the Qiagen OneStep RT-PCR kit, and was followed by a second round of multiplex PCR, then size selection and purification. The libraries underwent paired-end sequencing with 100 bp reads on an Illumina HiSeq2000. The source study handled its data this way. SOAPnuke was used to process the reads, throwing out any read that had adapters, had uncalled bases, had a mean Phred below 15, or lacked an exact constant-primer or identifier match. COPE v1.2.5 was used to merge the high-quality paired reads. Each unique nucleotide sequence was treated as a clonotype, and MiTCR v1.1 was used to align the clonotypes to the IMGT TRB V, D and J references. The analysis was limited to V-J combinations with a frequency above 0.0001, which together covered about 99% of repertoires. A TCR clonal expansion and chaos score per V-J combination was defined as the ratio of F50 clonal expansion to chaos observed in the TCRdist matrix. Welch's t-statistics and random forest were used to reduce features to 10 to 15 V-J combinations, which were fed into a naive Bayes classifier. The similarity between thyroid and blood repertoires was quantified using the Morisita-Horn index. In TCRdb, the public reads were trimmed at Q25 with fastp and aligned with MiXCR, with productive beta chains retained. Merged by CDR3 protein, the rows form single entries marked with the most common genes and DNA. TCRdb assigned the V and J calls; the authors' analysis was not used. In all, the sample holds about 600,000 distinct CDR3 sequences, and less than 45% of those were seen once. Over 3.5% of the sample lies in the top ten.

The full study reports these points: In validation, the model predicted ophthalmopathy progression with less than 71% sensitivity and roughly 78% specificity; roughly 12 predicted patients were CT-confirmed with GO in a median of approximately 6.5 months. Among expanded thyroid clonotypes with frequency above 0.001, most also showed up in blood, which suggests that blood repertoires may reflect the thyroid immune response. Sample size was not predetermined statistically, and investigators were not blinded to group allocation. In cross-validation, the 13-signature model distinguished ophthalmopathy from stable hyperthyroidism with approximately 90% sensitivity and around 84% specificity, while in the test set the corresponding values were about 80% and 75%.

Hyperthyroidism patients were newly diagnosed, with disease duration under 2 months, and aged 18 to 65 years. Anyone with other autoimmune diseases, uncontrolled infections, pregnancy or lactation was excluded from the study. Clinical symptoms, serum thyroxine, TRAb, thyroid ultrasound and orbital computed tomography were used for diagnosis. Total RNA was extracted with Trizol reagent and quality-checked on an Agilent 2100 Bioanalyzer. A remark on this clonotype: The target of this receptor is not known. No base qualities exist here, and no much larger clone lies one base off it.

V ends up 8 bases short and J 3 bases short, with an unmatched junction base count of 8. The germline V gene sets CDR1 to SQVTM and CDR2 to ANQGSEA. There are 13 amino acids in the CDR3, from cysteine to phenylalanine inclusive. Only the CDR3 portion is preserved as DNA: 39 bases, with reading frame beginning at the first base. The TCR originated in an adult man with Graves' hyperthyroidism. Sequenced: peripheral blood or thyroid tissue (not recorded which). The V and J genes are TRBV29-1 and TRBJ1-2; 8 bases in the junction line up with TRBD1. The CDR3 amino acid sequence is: CSLSPGGDYGYTF. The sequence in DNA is TGCAGCCTAAGCCCAGGGGGCGACTATGGCTACACCTTC.